The 17 T cell receptor beta chains below all came from one sample that was sequenced in a study of T cell clusters in autoimmune cytopenias. Multiplex touch-down PCR amplified TRB using TRB-A and TRB-B pools in one tube. TCRdb reanalyzed the multiplex PCR reads, giving one entry per CDR3 protein sequence and no DNA. The sample includes some 8,000 distinct CDR3 sequences. Each sample's input was 200 to 250 ng genomic DNA, 38,000 or so genome equivalents. The sample taken for sequencing was peripheral blood. Every receptor here comes from a human donor with an autoimmune cytopenia or autoimmune hepatitis (not recorded which).

The V gene is TRBV6-4, the J gene TRBJ2-2. The CDR3 sequence is 14 residues long. Germline CDR1 is MRHNA and CDR2 is SNTAGT. The CDR3 region is CASSDSVNTGELFF.

The chain recombines TRBV5-6 with TRBJ1-1; the D call of TRBD1 rests on TCRdb alone, since no DNA is present to check it. Per the germline V gene, CDR1 is SGHDT and CDR2 is YYEEEE. The CDR3 length is 12 residues. CDR3 amino acids: CASSLSRGTAFF.

This chain uses TRBV6-1 with TRBJ2-7; TCRdb reports TRBD2, a call that lacks DNA to check it against. CDR3 length: 13 amino acids. In germline, CDR1 is MNHNS, CDR2 SASEGT. The CDR3 protein is CASTRTSSYEQYF.

The gene calls are TRBV6-5 and TRBJ2-2; TCRdb's D call, TRBD1, is unchecked because there is no DNA. Per the germline V gene, CDR1 is MNHEY and CDR2 is SVGAGI. The CDR3 is 16 residues long. The CDR3 sequence: CASSMGQNPNTGELFF.

The chain joins TRBV6-2 or TRBV6-3 to TRBJ1-3. The CDR3 length is 15 residues. The germline V gene has CDR1 MNHEY and CDR2 SVGEGT. CDR3 sequence: CASRRREGAGNTIYF.

V usage is TRBV5-6 and J usage is TRBJ2-1; TCRdb returns TRBD2, unconfirmable since there is no DNA. This CDR3 has 14 residues. In germline, CDR1 is SGHDT, CDR2 YYEEEE. This CDR3 reads CASSSLGAGDEQFF.

This clonotype counts as medium-sized (0.01 to 0.1%) by frequency. CDR3 in amino acids: CSVDARTRGGQETQYF. V is TRBV29-1 and J is TRBJ2-5; the D gene TCRdb calls, TRBD2, cannot be checked with no DNA. The CDR3 contains 16 residues. Germline lookup yields CDR1 SQVTM and CDR2 ANQGSEA.

The J gene is TRBJ1-2, the V gene TRBV6-1; with no DNA, the TCRdb D assignment of TRBD1 cannot be verified. The CDR3 has 13 amino acids. Germline V gives CDR1 MNHNS, CDR2 SASEGT. CDR3 residues: CASVNRGGYGYTF.

The chain recombines TRBV7-6 with TRBJ2-7; absent DNA, TCRdb's TRBD2 call cannot be checked. Germline V lookup: CDR1 SGHVS, CDR2 FNYEAQ. The CDR3 sequence is 15 residues long. The CDR3 protein is CASSLTRSGGSLKYF.

The rearrangement links TRBV28 to TRBJ2-7; absent DNA, TCRdb's TRBD2 call cannot be checked. Germline V gene data show CDR1 as MDHEN and CDR2 as SYDVKM. The CDR3 is 17 amino acids. The CDR3 sequence is CASRSPYLSGDTYEQYF.

The chain has TRBV14 and TRBJ2-1; TCRdb picks TRBD2, but there is no DNA to check that call. The CDR3 is 14 amino acids. Germline values: CDR1 SGHDN, CDR2 FVKESK. The CDR3 spells CASSRLAGVNEQFF.

V usage is TRBV20-1 and J usage is TRBJ1-1; with no DNA, the TCRdb D assignment of TRBD1 cannot be verified. This CDR3 comprises 13 residues. Germline values: CDR1 DFQATT, CDR2 SNEGSKA (reference sequence). CDR3 protein: CSASQGANTEAFF.

The chain recombines TRBV19 with TRBJ1-5. Germline V gene data show CDR1 as LNHDA and CDR2 as SQIVND (reference sequence). This CDR3 is built from 15 residues. CDR3 loop: CASSILGSSNQPQHF.

The chain couples TRBV7-2 to TRBJ2-7; the D gene TCRdb calls, TRBD1, cannot be checked with no DNA. Germline lookup yields CDR1 SGHTA and CDR2 FQGNSA. The CDR3 is 15 residues long. The CDR3 sequence: CASSPGGGASYEQYF.

The CDR3 sequence is CASNNRGLQEKLFF. This sequence joins TRBV19 and TRBJ1-4; TCRdb selects TRBD1, and the lack of DNA leaves this call unchecked. The CDR3 extends over 14 amino acids. CDR1 is LNHDA and CDR2 is SQIVND in the germline V gene (reference sequence).

This chain links TRBV30 with TRBJ1-1; TCRdb names TRBD1, which stays unverified in the absence of DNA. This CDR3 is 12 amino acids long. Germline CDR1 is GTSNPN and CDR2 is SVGIG (reference sequence). CDR3 sequence: CAWGAARTEAFF.

By frequency, this clonotype is medium-sized. The chain uses TRBV12-3 or TRBV12-4 and TRBJ2-1. The CDR3 spans 14 residues. The CDR3 sequence: CASSRLSLWNEQFF.